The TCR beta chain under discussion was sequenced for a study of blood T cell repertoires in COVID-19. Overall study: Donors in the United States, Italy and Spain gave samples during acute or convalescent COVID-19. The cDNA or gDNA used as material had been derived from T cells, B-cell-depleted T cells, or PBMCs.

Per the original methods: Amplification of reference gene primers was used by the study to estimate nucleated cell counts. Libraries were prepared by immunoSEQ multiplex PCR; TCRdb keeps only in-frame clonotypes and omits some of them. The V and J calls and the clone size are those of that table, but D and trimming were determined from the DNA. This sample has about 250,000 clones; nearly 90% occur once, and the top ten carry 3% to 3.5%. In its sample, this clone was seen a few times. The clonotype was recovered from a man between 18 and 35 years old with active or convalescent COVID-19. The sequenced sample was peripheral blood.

The DNA of the CDR3 is TGTGCCAGCAGCTCACGTGCGGTGGATGAGCAGTTCTTC. This encodes CASSSRAVDEQFF. The V and J genes are TRBV9 and TRBJ2-1; D not certain. Germline V gene lookup returns CDR1 SGDLS and CDR2 YYNGEE. The CDR3 is 13 amino acids. Trimming cost V 4 bases and J 8 bases, with 13 bases left between them.